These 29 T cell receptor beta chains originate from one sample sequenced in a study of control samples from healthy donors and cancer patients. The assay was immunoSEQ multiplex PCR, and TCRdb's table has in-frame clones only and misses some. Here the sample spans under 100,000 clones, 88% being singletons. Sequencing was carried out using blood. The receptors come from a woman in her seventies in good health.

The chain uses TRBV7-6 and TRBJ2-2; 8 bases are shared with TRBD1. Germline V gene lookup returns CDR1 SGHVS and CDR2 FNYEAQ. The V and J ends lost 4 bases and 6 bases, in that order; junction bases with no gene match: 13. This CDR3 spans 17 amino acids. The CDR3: CASSSEAPGGAAGELFF. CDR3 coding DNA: TGTGCCAGCAGCTCAGAGGCCCCAGGGGGCGCGGCCGGGGAGCTGTTTTTT.

DNA of the CDR3: TGTGCCAGCAGCTTAGAGTGGGGGACGGACGAGCAGTACTTC. Protein: CASSLEWGTDEQYF. The rearrangement uses TRBV7-9 and TRBJ2-7, with D perhaps being TRBD1 or TRBD2 (5 bases each). The CDR3 contains 14 residues. Germline CDR1 is SEHNR and CDR2 is FQNEAQ (reference sequence). Trimming left V 1 base short and J 5 bases short, with 12 bases between.

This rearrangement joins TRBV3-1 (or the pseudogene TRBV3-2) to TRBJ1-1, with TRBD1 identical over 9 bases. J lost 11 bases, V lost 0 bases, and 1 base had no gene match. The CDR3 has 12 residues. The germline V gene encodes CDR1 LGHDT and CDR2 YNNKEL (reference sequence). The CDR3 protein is CASSQETGGAFF. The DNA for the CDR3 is TGTGCCAGCAGCCAAGAAACAGGGGGCGCTTTCTTT.

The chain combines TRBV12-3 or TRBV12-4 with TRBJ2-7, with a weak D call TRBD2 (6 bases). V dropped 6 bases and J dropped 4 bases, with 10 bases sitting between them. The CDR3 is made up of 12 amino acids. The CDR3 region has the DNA TGTGCCAGCAGGAGTAGCGGTTACGAGCAGTACTTC. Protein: CASRSSGYEQYF.

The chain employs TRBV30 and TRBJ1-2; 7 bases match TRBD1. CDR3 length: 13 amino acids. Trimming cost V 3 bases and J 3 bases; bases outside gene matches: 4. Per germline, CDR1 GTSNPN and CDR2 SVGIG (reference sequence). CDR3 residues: CAWSTGTDYGYTF. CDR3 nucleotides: TGTGCCTGGAGCACCGGGACAGACTATGGCTACACCTTC.

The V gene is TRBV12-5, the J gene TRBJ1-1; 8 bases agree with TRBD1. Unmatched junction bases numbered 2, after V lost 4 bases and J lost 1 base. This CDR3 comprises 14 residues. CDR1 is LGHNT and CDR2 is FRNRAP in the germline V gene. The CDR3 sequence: CASGSDRANTEAFF. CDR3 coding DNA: TGTGCTAGTGGTTCGGACAGGGCGAACACTGAAGCTTTCTTT.

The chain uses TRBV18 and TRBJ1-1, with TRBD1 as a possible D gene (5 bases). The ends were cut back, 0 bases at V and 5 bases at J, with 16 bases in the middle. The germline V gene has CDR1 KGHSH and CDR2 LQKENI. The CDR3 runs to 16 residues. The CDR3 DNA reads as TGTGCCAGCTCACCACCGCGACCGGGGGTAAGAACTGAAGCTTTCTTT. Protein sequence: CASSPPRPGVRTEAFF.

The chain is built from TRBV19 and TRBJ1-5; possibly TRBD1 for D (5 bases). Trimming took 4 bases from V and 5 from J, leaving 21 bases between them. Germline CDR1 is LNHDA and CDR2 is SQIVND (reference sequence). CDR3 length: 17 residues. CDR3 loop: CASSTHRGRAADQPQHF. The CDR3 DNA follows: TGTGCCAGTAGTACACACCGGGGCAGGGCGGCAGATCAGCCCCAGCATTTT.

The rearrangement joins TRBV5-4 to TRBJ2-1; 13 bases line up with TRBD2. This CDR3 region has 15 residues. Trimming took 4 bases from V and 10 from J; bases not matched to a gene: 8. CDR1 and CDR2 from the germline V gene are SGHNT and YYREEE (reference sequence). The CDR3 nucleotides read TGTGCCAGCAGCCCCGGGACTAGCGGGATGGGGGAGCAGTTCTTC. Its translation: CASSPGTSGMGEQFF.

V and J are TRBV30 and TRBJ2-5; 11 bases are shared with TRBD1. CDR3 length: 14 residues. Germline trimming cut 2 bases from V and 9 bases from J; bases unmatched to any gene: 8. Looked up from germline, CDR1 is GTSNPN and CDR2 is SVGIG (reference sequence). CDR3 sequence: CAWSPGQGARPQYF. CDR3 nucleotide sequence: TGTGCCTGGAGTCCAGGACAGGGGGCGAGGCCCCAGTACTTC.

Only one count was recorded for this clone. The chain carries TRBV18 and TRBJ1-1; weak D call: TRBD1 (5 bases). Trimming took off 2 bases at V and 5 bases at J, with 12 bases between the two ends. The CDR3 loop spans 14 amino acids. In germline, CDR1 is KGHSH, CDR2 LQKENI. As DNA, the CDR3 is TGTGCCAGCTCACCAAAGGGGCCGGGGACTGAAGCTTTCTTT. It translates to CASSPKGPGTEAFF.

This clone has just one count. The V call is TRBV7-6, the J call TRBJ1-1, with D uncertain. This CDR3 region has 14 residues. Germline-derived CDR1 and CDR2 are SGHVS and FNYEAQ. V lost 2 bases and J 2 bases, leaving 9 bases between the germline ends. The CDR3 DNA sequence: TGTGCCAGCAGCTTATCGATGGTTAACACTGAAGCTTTCTTT. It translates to CASSLSMVNTEAFF.

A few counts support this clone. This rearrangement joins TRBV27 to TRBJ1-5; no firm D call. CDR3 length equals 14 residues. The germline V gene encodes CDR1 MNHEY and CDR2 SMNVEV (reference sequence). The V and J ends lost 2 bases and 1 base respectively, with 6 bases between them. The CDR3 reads CASSLSQSNQPQHF. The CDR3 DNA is TGTGCCAGCAGTTTAAGTCAAAGCAATCAGCCCCAGCATTTT.

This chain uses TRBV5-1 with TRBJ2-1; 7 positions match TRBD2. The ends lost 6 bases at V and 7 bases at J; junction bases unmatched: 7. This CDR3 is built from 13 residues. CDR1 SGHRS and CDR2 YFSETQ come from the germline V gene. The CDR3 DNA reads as TGCGCCAGCACCATCAATAGCGGGAATGAGCAGTTCTTC. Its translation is CASTINSGNEQFF. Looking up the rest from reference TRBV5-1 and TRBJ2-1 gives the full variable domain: KAGVTQTPRYLIKTRGQQVTLSCSPISGHRSVSWYQQTPGQGLQFLFEYFSETQRNKGNFPGRFSGRQFSNSRSEMNVSTLELGDSALYLCASTINSGNEQFFGPGTRLTVL.

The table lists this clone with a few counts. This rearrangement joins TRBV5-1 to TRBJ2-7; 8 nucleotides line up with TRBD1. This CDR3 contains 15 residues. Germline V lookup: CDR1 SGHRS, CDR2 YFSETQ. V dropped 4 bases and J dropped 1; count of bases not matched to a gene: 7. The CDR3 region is CASSVDRADSYEQYF. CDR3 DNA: TGCGCCAGCAGCGTGGACAGGGCTGATTCCTACGAGCAGTACTTC.

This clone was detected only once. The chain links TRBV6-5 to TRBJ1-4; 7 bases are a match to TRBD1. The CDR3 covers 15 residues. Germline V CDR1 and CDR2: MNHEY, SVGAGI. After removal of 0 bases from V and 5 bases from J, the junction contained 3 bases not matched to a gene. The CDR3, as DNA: TGTGCCAGCAGTTACTCGCGACAGGGAAATGAAAAACTGTTTTTT. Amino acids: CASSYSRQGNEKLFF.

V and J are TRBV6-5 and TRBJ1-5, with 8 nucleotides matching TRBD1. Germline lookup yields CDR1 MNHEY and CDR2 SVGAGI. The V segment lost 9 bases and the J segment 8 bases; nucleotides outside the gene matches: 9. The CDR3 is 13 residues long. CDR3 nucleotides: TGTGCCAGTCAAGGGACAGGACTAGAGCCCCAGCATTTT. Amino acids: CASQGTGLEPQHF.

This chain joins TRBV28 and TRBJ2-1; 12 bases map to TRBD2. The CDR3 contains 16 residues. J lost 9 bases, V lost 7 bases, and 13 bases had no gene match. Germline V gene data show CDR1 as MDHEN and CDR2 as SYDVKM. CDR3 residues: CASTGLAGPGGGEQFF. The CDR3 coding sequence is TGTGCCAGCACCGGACTAGCGGGACCTGGGGGGGGTGAGCAGTTCTTC. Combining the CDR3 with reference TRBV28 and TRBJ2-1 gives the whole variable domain DVKVTQSSRYLVKRTGEKVFLECVQDMDHENMFWYRQDPGLGLRLIYFSYDVKMKEKGDIPEGYSVSREKKERFSLILESASTNQTSMYLCASTGLAGPGGGEQFFGPGTRLTVL.

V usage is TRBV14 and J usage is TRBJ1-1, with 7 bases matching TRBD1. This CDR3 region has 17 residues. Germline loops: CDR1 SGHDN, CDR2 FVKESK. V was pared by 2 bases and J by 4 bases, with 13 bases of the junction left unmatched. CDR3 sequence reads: CASSQFTGALRGTEAFF. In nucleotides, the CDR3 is TGTGCCAGCAGCCAATTTACAGGGGCCCTCCGCGGCACTGAAGCTTTCTTT.

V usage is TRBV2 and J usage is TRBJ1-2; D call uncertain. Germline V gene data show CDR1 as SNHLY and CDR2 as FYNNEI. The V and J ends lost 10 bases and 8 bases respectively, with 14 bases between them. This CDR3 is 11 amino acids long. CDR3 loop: CATRPEGGYTF. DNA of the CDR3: TGTGCCACGCGCCCGGAAGGCGGCTACACCTTC.

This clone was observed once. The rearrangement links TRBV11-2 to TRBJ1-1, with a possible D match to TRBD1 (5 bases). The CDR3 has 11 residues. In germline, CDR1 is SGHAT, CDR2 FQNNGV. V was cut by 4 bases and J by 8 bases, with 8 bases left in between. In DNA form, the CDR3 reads TGTGCCAGCAGCTCCCGGGGGGAAGCTTTCTTT. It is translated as CASSSRGEAFF.

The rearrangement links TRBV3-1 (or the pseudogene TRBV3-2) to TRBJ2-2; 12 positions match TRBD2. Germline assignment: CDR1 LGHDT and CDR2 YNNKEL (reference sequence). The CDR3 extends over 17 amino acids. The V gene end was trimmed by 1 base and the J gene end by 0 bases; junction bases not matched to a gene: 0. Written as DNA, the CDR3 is TGTGCCAGCAGCCAAGGACTAGCGGGGGCGAACACCGGGGAGCTGTTTTTT. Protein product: CASSQGLAGANTGELFF.

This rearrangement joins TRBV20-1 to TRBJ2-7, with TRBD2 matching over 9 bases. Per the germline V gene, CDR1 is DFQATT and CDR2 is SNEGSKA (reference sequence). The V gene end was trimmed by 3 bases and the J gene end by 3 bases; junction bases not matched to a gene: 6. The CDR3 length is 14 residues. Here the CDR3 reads CSASGLARFYEQYF. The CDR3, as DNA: TGCAGTGCTAGTGGACTAGCGCGATTCTACGAGCAGTACTTC.

The CDR3 DNA reads TGTGCCAGCAGTTTATACCGGGGGGACCCTACCCTAGCCAAAAACATTCAGTACTTC. This sequence encodes CASSLYRGDPTLAKNIQYF. The V and J genes are TRBV28 and TRBJ2-4; 7 nucleotides match TRBD2. The ends lost 1 base at V and 0 bases at J; junction bases unmatched: 12. The CDR3 covers 19 residues. The V gene's germline CDR1 is MDHEN and CDR2 SYDVKM.

The DNA of the CDR3 is TGTGCCAGTAGCCTAGGACAGGGGAGGGTCGGTGAAAAACTGTTTTTT. It translates to CASSLGQGRVGEKLFF. This chain joins TRBV19 and TRBJ1-4; 9 bases align to TRBD1. This CDR3 is built from 16 residues. After removal of 6 bases from V and 7 bases from J, the junction contained 12 bases not matched to a gene. Germline lookup yields CDR1 LNHDA and CDR2 SQIVND (reference sequence).

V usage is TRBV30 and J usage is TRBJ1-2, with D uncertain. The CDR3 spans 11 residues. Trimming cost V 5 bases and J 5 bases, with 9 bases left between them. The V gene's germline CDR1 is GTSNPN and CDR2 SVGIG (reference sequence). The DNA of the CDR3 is TGTGCCTGGGAGGACGGGTATGGCTACACCTTC. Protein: CAWEDGYGYTF.

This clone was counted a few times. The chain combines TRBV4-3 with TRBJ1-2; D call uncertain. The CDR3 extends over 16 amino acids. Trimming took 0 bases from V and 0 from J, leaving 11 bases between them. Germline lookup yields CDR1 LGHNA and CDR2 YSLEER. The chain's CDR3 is CASSQEAGAANYGYTF. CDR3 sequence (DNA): TGCGCCAGCAGCCAAGAAGCAGGTGCGGCTAACTATGGCTACACCTTC.

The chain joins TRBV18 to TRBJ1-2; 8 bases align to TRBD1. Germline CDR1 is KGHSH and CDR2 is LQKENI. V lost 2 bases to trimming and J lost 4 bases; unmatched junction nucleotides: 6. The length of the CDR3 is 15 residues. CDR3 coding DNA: TGTGCCAGCTCACCAGAACGGACAGGGATCTATGGCTACACCTTC. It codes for CASSPERTGIYGYTF.

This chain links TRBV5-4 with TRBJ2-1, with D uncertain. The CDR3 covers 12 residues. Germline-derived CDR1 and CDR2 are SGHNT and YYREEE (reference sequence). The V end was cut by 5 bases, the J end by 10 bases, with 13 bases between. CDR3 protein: CASSSSRREQFF. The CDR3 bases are TGTGCCAGCAGTTCGTCCCGCCGGGAGCAGTTCTTC.